The clone carrying this T cell receptor (beta chain) occurred once. This CDR3 has 15 amino acids. Germline values: CDR1 MNHEY, CDR2 SMNVEV (reference sequence). The germline V and J ends were trimmed by 7 bases and 5 bases, with 20 bases remaining between them. This sample was included in a study of blood T cell repertoires in COVID-19. The wider study: In each case, the material was cDNA or gDNA derived from T cells, B-cell-depleted T cells, or PBMCs.

Sequenced by immunoSEQ multiplex PCR; TCRdb stores in-frame clones only, minus some. The data contain around 190,000 clones, approximately 91% of them singletons. This clonotype originated in a man aged 18 to 29 with active or convalescent COVID-19. The specimen was peripheral blood. J is TRBJ1-1 and V is TRBV27; possible D gene TRBD1, 5 bases. The CDR3 reads CASTPRGYLVTEAFF. DNA of the CDR3: TGTGCCAGCACCCCCCGGGGGTATTTGGTTACTGAAGCTTTCTTT.